A single T cell receptor delta chain is shown here with its context. TCRdb records a much larger clone's protein for this DNA, with a difference at residue 17 that likely arises from a read error; the protein given is the translation of the DNA. These data are taken from a study of gamma-delta T cells after stem cell transplantation. Germline assignment: CDR1 GEAIGNYY and CDR2 EKD. The CDR3 length is 21 residues. TCRdb re-processed the RT-PCR reads using CATT. The sample shows roughly 1,100 delta-chain clones, more than 3% of them seen only once. The chain carries TRDV2 and TRDJ3, with 9 bases matching TRDD3. What was sequenced was gamma-delta T cells. This TCR came from a human donor. It is not recorded whose cells these are; they may come from a transplant donor. In DNA, the CDR3 is TGTGCCTGTGACCGGCTGCTGGGGGATTCCGGCAGATCCTGGGACACCCAACAGATGTTTTTC. The encoded protein is CACDRLLGDSGRSWDTQQMFF.